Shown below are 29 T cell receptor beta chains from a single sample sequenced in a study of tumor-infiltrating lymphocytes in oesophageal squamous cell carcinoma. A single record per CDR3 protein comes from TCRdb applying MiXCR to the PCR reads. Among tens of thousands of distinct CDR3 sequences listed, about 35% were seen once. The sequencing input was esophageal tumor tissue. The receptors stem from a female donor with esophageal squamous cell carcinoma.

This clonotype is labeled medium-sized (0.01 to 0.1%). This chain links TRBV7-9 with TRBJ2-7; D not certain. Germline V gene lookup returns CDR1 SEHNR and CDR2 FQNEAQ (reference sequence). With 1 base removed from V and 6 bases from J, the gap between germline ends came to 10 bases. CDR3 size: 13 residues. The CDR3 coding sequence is TGTGCCAGCAGCTTAGTTGGGAACTCCGAGCAGTACTTC. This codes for CASSLVGNSEQYF.

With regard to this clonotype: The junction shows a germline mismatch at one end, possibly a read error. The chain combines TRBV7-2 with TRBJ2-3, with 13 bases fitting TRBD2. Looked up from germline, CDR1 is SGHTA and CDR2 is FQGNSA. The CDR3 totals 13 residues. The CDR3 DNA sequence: TGTGCCAGCAGCCTAGCGACTAGCGGGGGGTCGTATTTT. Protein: CASSLATSGGSYF.

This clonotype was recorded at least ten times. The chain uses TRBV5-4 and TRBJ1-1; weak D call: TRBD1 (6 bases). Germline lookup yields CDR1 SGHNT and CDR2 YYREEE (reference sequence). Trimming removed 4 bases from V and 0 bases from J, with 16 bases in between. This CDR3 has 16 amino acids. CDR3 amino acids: CASSPRGLSMNTEAFF. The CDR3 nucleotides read TGTGCCAGCAGCCCCAGGGGCTTGTCGATGAACACTGAAGCTTTCTTT.

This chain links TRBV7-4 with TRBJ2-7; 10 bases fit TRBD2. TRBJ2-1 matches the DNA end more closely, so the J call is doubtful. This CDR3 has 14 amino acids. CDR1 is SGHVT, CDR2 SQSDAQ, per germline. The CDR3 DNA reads TGTGCCAGCAGTAATAGCGGGAGGAGCTACGAGCAGTTCTTC. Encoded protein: CASSNSGRSYEQFF.

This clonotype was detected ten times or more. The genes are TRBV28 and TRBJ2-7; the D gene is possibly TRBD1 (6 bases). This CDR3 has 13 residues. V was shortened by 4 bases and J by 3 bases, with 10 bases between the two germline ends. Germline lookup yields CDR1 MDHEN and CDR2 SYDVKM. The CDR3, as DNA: TGTGCCAGCAGTTCGGGACACCACTACGAGCAGTACTTC. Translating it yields CASSSGHHYEQYF.

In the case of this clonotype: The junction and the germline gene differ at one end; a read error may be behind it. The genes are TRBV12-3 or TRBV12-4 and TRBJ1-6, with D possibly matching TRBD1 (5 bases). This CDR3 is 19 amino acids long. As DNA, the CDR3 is TGTGCCAGCAGTTACGCGGGACTAGCGGGAGGCGGGCGGGCCTACGAGCAGTACTTT. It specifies CASSYAGLAGGGRAYEQYF.

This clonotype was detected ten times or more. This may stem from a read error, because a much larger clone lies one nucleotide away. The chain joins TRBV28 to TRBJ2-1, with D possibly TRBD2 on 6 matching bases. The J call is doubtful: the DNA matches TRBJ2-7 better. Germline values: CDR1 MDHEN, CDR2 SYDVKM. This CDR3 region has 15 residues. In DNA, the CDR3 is TGTGCCAGCAGTAAAGCGGGTAGCTCCTACAATGAGCAGTACTTC. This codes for CASSKAGSSYNEQYF.

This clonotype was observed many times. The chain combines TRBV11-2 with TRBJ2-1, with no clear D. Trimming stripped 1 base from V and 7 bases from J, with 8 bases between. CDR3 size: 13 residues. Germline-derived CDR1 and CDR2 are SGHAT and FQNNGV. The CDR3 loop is CASSLGRRNEQFF. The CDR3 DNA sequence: TGTGCCAGCAGCTTAGGTCGGAGAAATGAGCAGTTCTTC.

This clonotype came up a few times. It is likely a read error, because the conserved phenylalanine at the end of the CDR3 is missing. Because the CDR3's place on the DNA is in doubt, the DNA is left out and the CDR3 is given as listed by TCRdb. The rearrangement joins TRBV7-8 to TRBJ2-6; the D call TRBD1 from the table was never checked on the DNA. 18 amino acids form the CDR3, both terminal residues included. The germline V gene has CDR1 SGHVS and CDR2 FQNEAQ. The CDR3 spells CASSGRGDPAYNEQFFGP.

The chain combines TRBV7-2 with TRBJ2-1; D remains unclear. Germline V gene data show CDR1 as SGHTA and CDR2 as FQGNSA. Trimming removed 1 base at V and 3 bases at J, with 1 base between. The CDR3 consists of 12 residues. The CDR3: CASSLVYNEQFF. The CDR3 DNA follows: TGTGCCAGCAGCTTAGTCTACAATGAGCAGTTCTTC.

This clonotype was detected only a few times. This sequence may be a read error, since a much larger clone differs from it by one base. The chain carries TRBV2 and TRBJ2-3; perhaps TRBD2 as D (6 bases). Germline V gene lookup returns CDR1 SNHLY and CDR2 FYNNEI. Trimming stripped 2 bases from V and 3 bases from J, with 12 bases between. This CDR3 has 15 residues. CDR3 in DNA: TGTGCCAGCAGTGAAAACGGGAGAGAAACAGATACGCAGTATTTT. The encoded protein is CASSENGRETDTQYF.

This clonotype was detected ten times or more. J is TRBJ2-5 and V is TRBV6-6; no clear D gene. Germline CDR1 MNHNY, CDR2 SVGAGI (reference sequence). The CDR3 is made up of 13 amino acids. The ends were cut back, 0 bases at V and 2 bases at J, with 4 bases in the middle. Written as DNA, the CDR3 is TGTGCCAGCAGTTACTCCCGGCAAGAGACCCAGTACTTC. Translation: CASSYSRQETQYF.

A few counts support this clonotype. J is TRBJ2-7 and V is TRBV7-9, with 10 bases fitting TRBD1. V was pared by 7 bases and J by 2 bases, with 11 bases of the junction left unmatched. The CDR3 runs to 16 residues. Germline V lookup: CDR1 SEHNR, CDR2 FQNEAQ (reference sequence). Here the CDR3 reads CASNDFPGQGTYEQYF. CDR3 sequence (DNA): TGTGCCAGCAACGATTTTCCGGGACAGGGGACCTACGAGCAGTACTTC.

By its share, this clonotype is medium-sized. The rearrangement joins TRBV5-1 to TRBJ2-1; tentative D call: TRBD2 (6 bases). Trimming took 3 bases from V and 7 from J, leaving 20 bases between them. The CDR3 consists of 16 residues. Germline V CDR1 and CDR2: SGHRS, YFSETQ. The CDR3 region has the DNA TGCGCCAGCAGCTCGAAACCCGGGACTGGCCGAAATGAGCAGTTCTTC. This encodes CASSSKPGTGRNEQFF.

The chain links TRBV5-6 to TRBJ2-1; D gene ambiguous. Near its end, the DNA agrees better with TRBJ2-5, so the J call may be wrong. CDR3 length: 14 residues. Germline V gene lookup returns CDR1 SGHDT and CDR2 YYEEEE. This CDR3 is CASSLAGIGATQYF. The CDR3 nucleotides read TGTGCCAGCAGCTTAGCTGGGATCGGAGCGACCCAGTACTTC.

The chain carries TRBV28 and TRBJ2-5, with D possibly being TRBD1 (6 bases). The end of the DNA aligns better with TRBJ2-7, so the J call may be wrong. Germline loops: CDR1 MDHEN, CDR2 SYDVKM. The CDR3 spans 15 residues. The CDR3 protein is CASSSDSVPSYEQYF. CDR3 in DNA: TGTGCCAGCAGTTCGGACAGCGTTCCCTCCTACGAGCAGTACTTC.

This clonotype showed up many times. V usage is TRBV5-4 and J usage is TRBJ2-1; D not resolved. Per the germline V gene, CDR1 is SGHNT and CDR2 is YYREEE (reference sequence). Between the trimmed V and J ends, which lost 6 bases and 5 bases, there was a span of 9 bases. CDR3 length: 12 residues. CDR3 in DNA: TGTGCCAGCAACGAACAGCACAATGAGCAGTTCTTC. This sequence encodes CASNEQHNEQFF. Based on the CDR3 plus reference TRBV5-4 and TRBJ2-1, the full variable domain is ETGVTQSPTHLIKTRGQQVTLRCSSQSGHNTVSWYQQALGQGPQFIFQYYREEENGRGNFPPRFSGLQFPNYSSELNVNALELDDSALYLCASNEQHNEQFFGPGTRLTVL.

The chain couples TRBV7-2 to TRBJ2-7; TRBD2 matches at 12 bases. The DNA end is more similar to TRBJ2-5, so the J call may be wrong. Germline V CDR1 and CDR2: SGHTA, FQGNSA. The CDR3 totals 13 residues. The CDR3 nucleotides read TGTGCCAGCACTAGCGGGAGGGGAGAGACCCAGTACTTC. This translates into CASTSGRGETQYF.

CDR3 residues: CASSLDRGNTEAFF. The DNA of the CDR3 is TGTGCCAGCAGCTTAGACAGGGGAAACACTGAAGCTTTCTTT. V usage is TRBV7-2 and J usage is TRBJ1-1, with TRBD1 identical over 7 bases. Germline V CDR1 and CDR2: SGHTA, FQGNSA. The CDR3 has 14 amino acids. Trimming at V came to 1 base and at J to 2 bases, leaving 1 base not matched to a gene. The full variable domain, in which reference TRBV7-2 and TRBJ1-1 provide the parts outside the CDR3, is GAGVSQSPSNKVTEKGKDVELRCDPISGHTALYWYRQSLGQGLEFLIYFQGNSAPDKSGLPSDRFSAERTGGSVSTLTIQRTQQEDSAVYLCASSLDRGNTEAFFGQGTRLTVV.

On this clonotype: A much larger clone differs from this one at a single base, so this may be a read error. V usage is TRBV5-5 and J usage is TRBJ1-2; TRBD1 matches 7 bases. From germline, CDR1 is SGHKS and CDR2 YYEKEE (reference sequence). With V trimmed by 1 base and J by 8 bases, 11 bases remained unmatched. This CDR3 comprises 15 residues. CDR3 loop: CASSLTGTEGRGYTF. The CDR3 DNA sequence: TGTGCCAGCAGCTTGACCGGGACAGAGGGTCGAGGCTACACCTTC.

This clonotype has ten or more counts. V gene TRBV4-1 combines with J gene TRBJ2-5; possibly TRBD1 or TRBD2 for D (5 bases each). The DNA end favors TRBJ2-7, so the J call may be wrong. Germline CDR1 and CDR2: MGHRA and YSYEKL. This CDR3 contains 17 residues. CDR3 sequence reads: CASSQERGERAYGEQYF. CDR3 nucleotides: TGCGCCAGCAGCCAAGAAAGAGGGGAGAGGGCATACGGCGAGCAGTACTTC.

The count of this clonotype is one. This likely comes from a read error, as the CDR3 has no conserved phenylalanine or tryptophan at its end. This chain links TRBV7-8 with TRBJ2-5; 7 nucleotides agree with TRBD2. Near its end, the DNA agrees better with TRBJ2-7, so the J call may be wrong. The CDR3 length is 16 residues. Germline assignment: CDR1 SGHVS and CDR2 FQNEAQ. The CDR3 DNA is TGTGCCAGCAGCAACAGACTAGCCGGTAGCTCCTACGAGCAGTACTTG. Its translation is CASSNRLAGSSYEQYL.

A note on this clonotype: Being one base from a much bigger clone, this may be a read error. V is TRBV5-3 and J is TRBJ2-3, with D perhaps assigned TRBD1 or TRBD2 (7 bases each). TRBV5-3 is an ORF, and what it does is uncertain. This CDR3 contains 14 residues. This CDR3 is CASSSQAGTATQYF. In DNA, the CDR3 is TGTGCCAGCAGCTCTCAAGCGGGGACAGCTACGCAGTATTTT.

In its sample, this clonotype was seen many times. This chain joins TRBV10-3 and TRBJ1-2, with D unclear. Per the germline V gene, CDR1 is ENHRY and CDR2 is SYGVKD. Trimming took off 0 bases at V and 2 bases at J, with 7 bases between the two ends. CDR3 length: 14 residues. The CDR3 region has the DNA TGTGCCATCAGTGAGTCACCAGAAAACTATGGCTACACCTTC. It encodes CAISESPENYGYTF.

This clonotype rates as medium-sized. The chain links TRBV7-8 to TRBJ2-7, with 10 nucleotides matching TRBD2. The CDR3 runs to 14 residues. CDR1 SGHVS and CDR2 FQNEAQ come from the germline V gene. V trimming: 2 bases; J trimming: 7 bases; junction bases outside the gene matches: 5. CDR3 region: CASSLTAGGREQYF. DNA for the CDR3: TGTGCCAGCAGCTTAACAGCGGGAGGGCGGGAGCAGTACTTC.

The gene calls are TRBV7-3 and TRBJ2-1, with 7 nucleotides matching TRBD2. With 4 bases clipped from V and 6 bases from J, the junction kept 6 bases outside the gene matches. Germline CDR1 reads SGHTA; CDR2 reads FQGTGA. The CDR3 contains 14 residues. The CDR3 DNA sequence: TGTGCCAGCAGCTCATCCGGGACTACCAATGAGCAGTTCTTC. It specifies CASSSSGTTNEQFF.

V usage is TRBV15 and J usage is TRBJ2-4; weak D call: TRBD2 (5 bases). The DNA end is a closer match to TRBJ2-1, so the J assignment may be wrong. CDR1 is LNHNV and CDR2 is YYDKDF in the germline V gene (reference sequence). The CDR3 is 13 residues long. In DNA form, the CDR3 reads TGTGCCACCAGCTCCATTCCGGGGAATGAGCAGTTCTTC. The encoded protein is CATSSIPGNEQFF.

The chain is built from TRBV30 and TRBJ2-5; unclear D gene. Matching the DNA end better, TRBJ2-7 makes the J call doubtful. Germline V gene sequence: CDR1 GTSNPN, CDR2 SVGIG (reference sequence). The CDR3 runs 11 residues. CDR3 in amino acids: CAWRDLYEQYF. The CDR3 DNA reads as TGTGCCTGGAGGGACCTCTACGAGCAGTACTTC.

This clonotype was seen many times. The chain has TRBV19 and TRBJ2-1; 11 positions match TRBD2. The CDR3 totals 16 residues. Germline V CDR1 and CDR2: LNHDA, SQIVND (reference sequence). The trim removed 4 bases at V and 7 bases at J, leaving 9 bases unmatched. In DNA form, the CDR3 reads TGTGCCAGTAGTACAGAAATAGCGGGAGGGATGAATGAGCAGTTCTTC. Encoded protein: CASSTEIAGGMNEQFF.